This record looks at one T cell receptor beta chain sequence and its context. These data are taken from a study of blood T cell repertoires in COVID-19. Study information: Collection of acute and convalescent COVID-19 samples took place in the United States, Italy and Spain. Sources were T cells, B-cell-depleted T cells, or PBMCs; the material itself was cDNA or gDNA.

In the original analysis: For nucleated cells, counts were estimated from reference gene primer amplification. TCRdb's table, derived via immunoSEQ multiplex PCR, lists solely in-frame clones and lacks some. V and J calls and clone size come straight from that table; D and trimming were deduced from the DNA. Of roughly 440,000 clones detected, around 88% appear once; the ten largest clones hold 10% to 15%. Seattle researchers signed up patients amid active infection and tracked them longitudinally. The CDR3 has 18 residues. Germline trimming cut 3 bases from V and 4 bases from J; bases unmatched to any gene: 15. Per germline, CDR1 MRHNA and CDR2 SNTAGT.

The TCR was taken from a woman aged 50 to 60 with COVID-19, enrolled during active disease. The V and J genes are TRBV6-4 and TRBJ2-3, with TRBD2 matching over 8 bases. The sequencing input was peripheral blood. The CDR3 loop is CASSEQRGGRGIADTQYF. The CDR3, as DNA: TGTGCCAGCAGTGAACAACGGGGGGGCCGGGGGATTGCAGATACGCAGTATTTT.